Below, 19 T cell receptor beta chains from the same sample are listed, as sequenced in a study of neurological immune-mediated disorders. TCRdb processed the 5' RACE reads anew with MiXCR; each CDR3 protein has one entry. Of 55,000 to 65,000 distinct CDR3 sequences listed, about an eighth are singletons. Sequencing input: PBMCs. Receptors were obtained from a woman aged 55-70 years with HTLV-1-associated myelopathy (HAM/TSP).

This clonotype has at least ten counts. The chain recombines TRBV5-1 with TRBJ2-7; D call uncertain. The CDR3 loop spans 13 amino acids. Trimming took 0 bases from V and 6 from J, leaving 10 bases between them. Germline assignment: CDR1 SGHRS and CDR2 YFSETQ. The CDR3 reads CASSLGLYGEQYF. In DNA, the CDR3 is TGCGCCAGCAGCTTGGGGCTATATGGCGAGCAGTACTTC.

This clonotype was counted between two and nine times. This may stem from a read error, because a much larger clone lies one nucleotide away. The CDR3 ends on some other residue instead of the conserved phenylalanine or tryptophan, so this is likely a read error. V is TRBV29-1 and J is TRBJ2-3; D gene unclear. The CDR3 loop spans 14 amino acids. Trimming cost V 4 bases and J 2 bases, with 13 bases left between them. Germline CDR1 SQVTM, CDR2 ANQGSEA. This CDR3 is CSVVRLLLTDTQYS. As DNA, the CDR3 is TGCAGCGTTGTTAGACTCCTACTCACAGATACGCAGTATTCT.

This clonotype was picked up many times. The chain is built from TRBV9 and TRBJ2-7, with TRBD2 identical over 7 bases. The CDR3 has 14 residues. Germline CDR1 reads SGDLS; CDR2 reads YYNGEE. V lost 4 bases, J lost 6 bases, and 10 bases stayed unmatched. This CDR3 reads CASSPRSGGGEQYF. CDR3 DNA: TGTGCCAGCAGCCCCCGGTCGGGAGGAGGCGAGCAGTACTTC.

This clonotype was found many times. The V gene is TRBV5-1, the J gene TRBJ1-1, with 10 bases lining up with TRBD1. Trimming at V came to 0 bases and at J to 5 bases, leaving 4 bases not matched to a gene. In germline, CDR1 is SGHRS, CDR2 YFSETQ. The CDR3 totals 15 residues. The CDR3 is CASSLAGTGVTEAFF. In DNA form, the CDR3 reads TGCGCCAGCAGCTTGGCCGGGACAGGGGTGACTGAAGCTTTCTTT.

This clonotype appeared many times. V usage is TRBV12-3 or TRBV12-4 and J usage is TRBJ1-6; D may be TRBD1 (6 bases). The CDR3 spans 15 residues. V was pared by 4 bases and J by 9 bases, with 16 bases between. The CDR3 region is CASSYVPGGGSPLHF. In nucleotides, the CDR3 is TGTGCCAGCAGTTACGTGCCGGGGGGCGGTTCACCCCTCCACTTT.

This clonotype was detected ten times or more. CDR3 in DNA: TGCGCGGCGCCGGGACTAGCGGGAGACCCACCCTACGAGCAGTACTTC. This translates into CAAPGLAGDPPYEQYF. The chain uses TRBV5-1 and TRBJ2-7; 14 bases are a match to TRBD2. This CDR3 is 16 amino acids long. From germline, CDR1 is SGHRS and CDR2 YFSETQ.

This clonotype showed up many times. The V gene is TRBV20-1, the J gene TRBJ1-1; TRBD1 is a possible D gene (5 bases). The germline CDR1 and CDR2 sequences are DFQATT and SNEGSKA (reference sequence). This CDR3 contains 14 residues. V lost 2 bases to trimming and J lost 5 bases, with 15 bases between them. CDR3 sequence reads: CSARLDGAQTEAFF. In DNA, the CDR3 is TGCAGTGCTAGATTAGACGGGGCGCAGACTGAAGCTTTCTTT.

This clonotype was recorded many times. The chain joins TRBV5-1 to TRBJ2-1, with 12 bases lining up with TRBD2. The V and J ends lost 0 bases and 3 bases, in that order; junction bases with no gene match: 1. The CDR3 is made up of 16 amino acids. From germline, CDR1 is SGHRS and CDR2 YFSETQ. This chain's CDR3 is CASSLETSGSYNEQFF. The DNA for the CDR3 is TGCGCCAGCAGCTTGGAGACTAGCGGGAGCTACAATGAGCAGTTCTTC.

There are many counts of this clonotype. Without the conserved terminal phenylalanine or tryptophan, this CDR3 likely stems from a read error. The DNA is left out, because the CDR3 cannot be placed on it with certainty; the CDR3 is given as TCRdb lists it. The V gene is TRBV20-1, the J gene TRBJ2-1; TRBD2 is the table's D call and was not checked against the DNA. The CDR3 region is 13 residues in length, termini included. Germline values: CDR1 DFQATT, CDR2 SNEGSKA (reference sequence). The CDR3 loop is CSARPGLAAHVSL.

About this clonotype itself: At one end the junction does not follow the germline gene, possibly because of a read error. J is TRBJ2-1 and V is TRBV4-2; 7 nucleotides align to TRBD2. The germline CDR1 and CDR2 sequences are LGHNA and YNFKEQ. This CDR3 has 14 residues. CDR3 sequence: CTSSQEGGPNEQFF. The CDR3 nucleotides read TGTACCAGCAGCCAGGAGGGAGGGCCCAATGAGCAGTTCTTC.

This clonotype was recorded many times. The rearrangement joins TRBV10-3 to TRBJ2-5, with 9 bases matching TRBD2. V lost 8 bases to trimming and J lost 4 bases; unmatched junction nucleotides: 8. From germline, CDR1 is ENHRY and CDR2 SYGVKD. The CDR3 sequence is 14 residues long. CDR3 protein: CAISPAGGIETQYF. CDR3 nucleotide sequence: TGTGCCATCTCCCCCGCGGGAGGGATAGAGACCCAGTACTTC.

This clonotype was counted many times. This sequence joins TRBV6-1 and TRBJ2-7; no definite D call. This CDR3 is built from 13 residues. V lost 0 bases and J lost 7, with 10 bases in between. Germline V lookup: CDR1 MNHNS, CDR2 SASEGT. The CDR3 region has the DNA TGTGCCAGCAGTGAAGCGCTCGGATGGGAGCAGTACTTC. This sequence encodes CASSEALGWEQYF.

CDR3 residues: CASTEGGNSPLHF. Here the CDR3 DNA reads TGTGCCAGCACGGAAGGGGGCAATTCACCCCTCCACTTT. The chain links TRBV6-1 to TRBJ1-6; 7 nucleotides align to TRBD1. Germline loops: CDR1 MNHNS, CDR2 SASEGT. V shed 7 bases, J shed 7 bases, and the junction held 4 bases outside the gene matches. This CDR3 spans 13 amino acids.

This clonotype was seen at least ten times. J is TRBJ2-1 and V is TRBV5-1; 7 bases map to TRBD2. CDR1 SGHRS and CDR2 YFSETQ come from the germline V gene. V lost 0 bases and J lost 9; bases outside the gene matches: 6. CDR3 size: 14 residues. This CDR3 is CASSLGSGRGEQFF. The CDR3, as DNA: TGCGCCAGCAGCTTGGGGTCGGGGAGGGGTGAGCAGTTCTTC.

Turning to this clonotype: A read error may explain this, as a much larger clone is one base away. The CDR3 DNA sequence: TGCACCAGCACCAGTTTCCAGGCGATCGGGGAGCTGTTTTTT. Amino acids: CTSTSFQAIGELFF. The chain has TRBV5-1 and TRBJ2-2; D unclear. CDR1 SGHRS and CDR2 YFSETQ come from the germline V gene. The CDR3 spans 14 residues.

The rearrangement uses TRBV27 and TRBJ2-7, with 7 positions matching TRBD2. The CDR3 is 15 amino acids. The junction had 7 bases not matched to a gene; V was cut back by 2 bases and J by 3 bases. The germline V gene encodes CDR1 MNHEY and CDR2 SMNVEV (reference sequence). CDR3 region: CASSLNGGSYYEQYF. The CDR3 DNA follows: TGTGCCAGCAGTTTAAACGGCGGGAGCTACTACGAGCAGTACTTC.

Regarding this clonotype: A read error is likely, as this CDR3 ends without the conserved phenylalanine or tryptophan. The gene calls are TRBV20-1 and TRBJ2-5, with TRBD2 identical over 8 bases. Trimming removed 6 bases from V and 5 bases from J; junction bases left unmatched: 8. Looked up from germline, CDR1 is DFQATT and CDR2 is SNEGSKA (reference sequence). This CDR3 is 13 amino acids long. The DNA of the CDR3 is TGCAGTGCCCCGGGTAGCGGGACGGAGACCCAGTACTCC. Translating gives CSAPGSGTETQYS.

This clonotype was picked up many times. CDR3 nucleotides: TGCAGTGCTGGCCCTCGGGCAGGGATCCAAGAGACCCAGTACTTC. Protein: CSAGPRAGIQETQYF. The V and J genes are TRBV20-1 and TRBJ2-5, with a possible D match to TRBD1 (5 bases). Germline loops: CDR1 DFQATT, CDR2 SNEGSKA (reference sequence). Trimming left V 5 bases short and J 1 base short, with 17 bases between. This CDR3 is 15 amino acids long.

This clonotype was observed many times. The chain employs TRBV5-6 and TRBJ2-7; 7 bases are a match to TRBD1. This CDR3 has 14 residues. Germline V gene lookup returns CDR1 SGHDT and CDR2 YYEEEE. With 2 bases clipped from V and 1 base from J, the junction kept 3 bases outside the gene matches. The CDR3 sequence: CASSFRDRSYEQYF. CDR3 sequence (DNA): TGTGCCAGCAGCTTCCGGGACAGATCCTACGAGCAGTACTTC.